These T cell receptor beta chains were read from a single sample in a study of blood T cell repertoires in COVID-19. The data were produced by immunoSEQ multiplex PCR, yet TCRdb's version contains in-frame clones alone and is incomplete. In the table there are approximately 140,000 clones, 84% of which are singletons. Sequenced input: peripheral blood. Source of these receptors: a man aged 70 or older with acute or convalescent COVID-19. CDR3s include the opening cysteine and the closing phenylalanine or tryptophan. D genes are given only for firm matches. For some rows the clone size is stated as once, few or many, or as a class when expanded; others skip it.

d_gene,abundance,len,j_gene,v_gene,CDR3nt,CDR3aa
TRBD1,NA,13,TRBJ1-1,TRBV6-5,TGTGCCAGCAGCCGGGACAGGAGCACTGAAGCTTTCTTT,CASSRDRSTEAFF
TRBD2,NA,15,TRBJ2-5,TRBV6-5,TGTGCCAGCAGTTACTCGGCGGGGGGGCAAGAGACCCAGTACTTC,CASSYSAGGQETQYF
NA,NA,12,TRBJ2-7,TRBV6-1,TGTGCCAGCAGTTCCGGGGTTGGAGAGCAGTACTTC,CASSSGVGEQYF
TRBD2,NA,17,TRBJ2-1,TRBV7-2,TGTGCCAGCAGCTTAGCGCATCTAGCGGGAGGGAAAAATGAGCAGTTCTTC,CASSLAHLAGGKNEQFF
NA,few,16,TRBJ2-2,TRBV5-1,TGCGCCAGCAGCTTGGGAATGCAGGGGATCACCGGGGAGCTGTTTTTT,CASSLGMQGITGELFF
NA,few,15,TRBJ1-1,TRBV15,TGTGCCACCAGCCCTGGGGCAGCTGTGAACACTGAAGCTTTCTTT,CATSPGAAVNTEAFF
TRBD1,once,14,TRBJ1-4,TRBV18,TGTGCCAGCTCAACCTCCGGGACAGTCGTAAAACTGTTTTTT,CASSTSGTVVKLFF
NA,NA,12,TRBJ2-7,TRBV5-1,TGCGCCAGCAGCTTGAATACCTACGAGCAGTACTTC,CASSLNTYEQYF
TRBD1,few,16,TRBJ1-6,TRBV7-2,TGTGCCAGCAGCTTAGACTATGACAGGGGGTATTCACCCCTCCACTTT,CASSLDYDRGYSPLHF
TRBD1,NA,18,TRBJ1-5,TRBV6-6,TGTGCCAGCAGTCCGCAATTCCACGGACAGGGGGGCGGCCAGCCCCAGCATTTT,CASSPQFHGQGGGQPQHF
NA,NA,13,TRBJ2-7,TRBV28,TGTGCCAGCAGGATGACTAGTAGATACGAGCAGTACTTC,CASRMTSRYEQYF
NA,NA,16,TRBJ1-5,TRBV19,TGTGCCAGTAGTATAGGGAGAGTATTGGGCAATCAGCCCCAGCATTTT,CASSIGRVLGNQPQHF
TRBD1,once,16,TRBJ1-5,TRBV15,TGTGCCACCAGCAGAGTGTGGGGACAGGAGGATCAGCCCCAGCATTTT,CATSRVWGQEDQPQHF
NA,NA,15,TRBJ2-5,TRBV13,TGTGCCAGCAGCTTTTCGACAGCCTGGGGAGAGACCCAGTACTTC,CASSFSTAWGETQYF
NA,few,16,TRBJ1-3,TRBV9,TGTGCCAGCAGCCCCCCCCTGGGGCCCGCCGGAAACACCATATATTTT,CASSPPLGPAGNTIYF
TRBD1,NA,14,TRBJ1-5,TRBV27,TGTGCCAGCAGTTTTGTGACAGGGGGTCAGCCCCAGCATTTT,CASSFVTGGQPQHF
TRBD1,NA,18,TRBJ2-6,TRBV5-1,TGCGCCAGCAGCGCTCAGGGGGCGCAAGGATCTGGGGCCAACGTCCTGACTTTC,CASSAQGAQGSGANVLTF
NA,NA,14,TRBJ1-1,TRBV28,TGTGCCAGCAGTTTAACAATCATGAACACTGAAGCTTTCTTT,CASSLTIMNTEAFF
TRBD2,NA,16,TRBJ2-7,TRBV19,TGTGCCAGTAGTCCGCCGGGGGGAACCCGCTCCTACGAGCAGTACTTC,CASSPPGGTRSYEQYF
NA,few,14,TRBJ2-7,TRBV28,TGTGCCAGCAGTTTCTCAGGGACTCGCTACGAGCAGTACTTC,CASSFSGTRYEQYF
TRBD2,few,14,TRBJ2-7,TRBV29-1,TGCAGCGTTGAGCTAGCGGGAGTCTCCTACGAGCAGTACTTC,CSVELAGVSYEQYF
NA,few,14,TRBJ2-2,TRBV5-1,TGCGCCACTGCTAAGGAGTCGAACACCGGGGAGCTGTTTTTT,CATAKESNTGELFF
NA,NA,15,TRBJ2-2,TRBV12-1,TGTGCCAGCAGCTTTTCGTCAGTAAACACCGGGGAGCTGTTTTTT,CASSFSSVNTGELFF
NA,few,13,TRBJ1-1,TRBV7-2,TGTGCCAGCAACAGGCTGGAGTGGACTGAAGCTTTCTTT,CASNRLEWTEAFF
NA,few,15,TRBJ1-1,TRBV14,TGTGCCAGCAGCCATAGTGAGTTCATGAACACTGAAGCTTTCTTT,CASSHSEFMNTEAFF
NA,NA,15,TRBJ1-6,TRBV28,TGTGCCAGCAGTTTCTTAGGGCGCGGGAATTCACCCCTCCACTTT,CASSFLGRGNSPLHF
NA,NA,13,TRBJ1-1,TRBV7-9,TGTGCCAGCAGCTTAGGGGGCCACACTGAAGCTTTCTTT,CASSLGGHTEAFF
NA,NA,15,TRBJ2-5,TRBV3-1/TRBV3-2,TGTGCCAGCAGCCCCCCCCGGAGGTCTAGAGAGACCCAGTACTTC,CASSPPRRSRETQYF
NA,NA,18,TRBJ2-3,TRBV4-2,TGTGCCAGCAGCCAAGGAGGGGGAACTATGGGTGGATCCGATACGCAGTATTTT,CASSQGGGTMGGSDTQYF
NA,NA,16,TRBJ1-1,TRBV9,TGTGCCAGCAGCCCCTACCTGGGCGAAGCGGTCGCGGGGGCTTTCTTT,CASSPYLGEAVAGAFF
NA,NA,15,TRBJ1-6,TRBV2,TGTGCCAGCGCGGAGGGGCCGGGGTATAATTCACCCCTCCACTTT,CASAEGPGYNSPLHF
TRBD1,few,15,TRBJ1-4,TRBV6-6,TGTGCCAGCAGGACCGGGACAGGGGGCCCGGCAAAACTGTTTTTT,CASRTGTGGPAKLFF
TRBD2,NA,16,TRBJ2-1,TRBV5-4,TGTGCCAGCAGCTTTCGGAGACTAGCGGGGGTAGATGAGCAGTTCTTC,CASSFRRLAGVDEQFF
NA,NA,18,TRBJ1-5,TRBV21-1,TGTGCCAGCAGCTCGTCATACGCCAGGGGGCAAGGCAATCAGCCCCAGCATTTT,CASSSSYARGQGNQPQHF
TRBD2,once,17,TRBJ2-1,TRBV30,TGTGCCCCCCTCCTAGCGGGAGGGGGTTTAACCTACAATGAGCAGTTCTTC,CAPLLAGGGLTYNEQFF
NA,NA,16,TRBJ2-3,TRBV28,TGTGCCAGCAGTCCACCAGGAATTACGGGCACAGATACGCAGTATTTT,CASSPPGITGTDTQYF
TRBD1,few,16,TRBJ2-2,TRBV4-2,TGTGCCAGCAGCCAAGGACAGGGGGCCAACACCGGGGAGCTGTTTTTT,CASSQGQGANTGELFF
NA,NA,15,TRBJ2-1,TRBV7-3,TGTGCCAGCAGCCCCGAGGCAGCTACCTACAATGAGCAGTTCTTC,CASSPEAATYNEQFF
NA,NA,13,TRBJ1-5,TRBV20-1,TGCAGTGCTAGTACGCAGGGCAATCAGCCCCAGCATTTT,CSASTQGNQPQHF
NA,NA,16,TRBJ1-4,TRBV9,TGTGCCAGCAGCGCCTCTCACCAGGGGTCGGGCGAAAAACTGTTTTTT,CASSASHQGSGEKLFF
NA,NA,15,TRBJ2-2,TRBV6-5,TGTGCCAGCGGTCCGCGGGAATGGGCCACCGGGGAGCTGTTTTTT,CASGPREWATGELFF
NA,many,15,TRBJ1-1,TRBV19,TGTGCCAGTAGTATATGGGCCGCCGGCGGGTCTGAAGCTTTCTTT,CASSIWAAGGSEAFF
TRBD1,NA,15,TRBJ2-3,TRBV6-5,TGTGCCAGCAGCAGCAGACAGGGGGTGACAGATACGCAGTATTTT,CASSSRQGVTDTQYF
TRBD1,NA,15,TRBJ2-3,TRBV7-2,TGTGCCAGCAGCACACAGACAGGGGTCACAGATACGCAGTATTTT,CASSTQTGVTDTQYF
TRBD1,NA,16,TRBJ1-4,TRBV9,TGTGCCAGCAGCCATAAGGCGGGACAGGGAAATGAAAAACTGTTTTTT,CASSHKAGQGNEKLFF
TRBD2,once,15,TRBJ2-5,TRBV28,TGTGCCAGCAGCGCGGGACTAGCGGGAGCGGAGACCCAGTACTTC,CASSAGLAGAETQYF
TRBD2,NA,16,TRBJ2-5,TRBV19,TGTGCCAGTAGTATAGTTCCTAGCGGGACTACAGAGACCCAGTACTTC,CASSIVPSGTTETQYF
TRBD2,NA,15,TRBJ2-3,TRBV19,TGTGCCAGTAGATCAATAGCGGGAGCGGCAGATACGCAGTATTTT,CASRSIAGAADTQYF